Listed here are 5 T cell receptor beta chains from one sample, sequenced in a study of blood T cell repertoires in COVID-19. The protocol was immunoSEQ multiplex PCR, while the TCRdb copy is restricted to in-frame clones and leaves out a portion. The data contain 250,000 to 400,000 clones, approximately 88% of them singletons. The sample taken for sequencing was peripheral blood. These receptors were obtained from a woman younger than 45 with COVID-19, enrolled during active disease.

The V call is TRBV27, the J call TRBJ1-2; unclear D gene. The CDR3 extends over 13 amino acids. Germline CDR1 MNHEY, CDR2 SMNVEV (reference sequence). V was pared by 1 base and J by 8 bases, with 11 bases between. The CDR3 coding sequence is TGTGCCAGCAGTTTATTTGGAGGGTACGGCTACACCTTC. This codes for CASSLFGGYGYTF.

The J gene is TRBJ2-3, the V gene TRBV6-5; weak D call: TRBD1 (6 bases). This CDR3 spans 15 amino acids. Trimming took 7 bases from V and 3 from J, leaving 17 bases between them. Germline CDR1 MNHEY, CDR2 SVGAGI. This CDR3 is CASIIGDIRTDTQYF. The CDR3 coding sequence is TGTGCCAGCATAATAGGGGACATACGTACAGATACGCAGTATTTT.

The chain recombines TRBV6-5 with TRBJ2-3; 10 bases are a match to TRBD2. Germline CDR1 is MNHEY and CDR2 is SVGAGI. The CDR3 runs to 14 residues. Trimming took 9 bases from V and 1 from J; bases not matched to a gene: 4. The CDR3 is CASSGGRGTDTQYF. CDR3 coding DNA: TGTGCCAGTAGCGGGGGGCGGGGCACAGATACGCAGTATTTT.

This chain links TRBV7-8 with TRBJ2-1, with D tentatively TRBD2 (7 bases). Germline V lookup: CDR1 SGHVS, CDR2 FQNEAQ. Trimming removed 5 bases at V and 3 bases at J, with 14 bases between. CDR3 length: 15 amino acids. CDR3 protein: CASSRAGAFYNEQFF. Here the CDR3 DNA reads TGTGCCAGCAGCCGTGCGGGGGCTTTCTACAATGAGCAGTTCTTC.

The chain carries TRBV24-1 and TRBJ1-2; no clear D. V lost 4 bases to trimming and J lost 4 bases, with 6 bases between them. The CDR3 runs to 12 residues. CDR1 KGHDR and CDR2 SFDVKD come from the germline V gene. DNA of the CDR3: TGTGCCACCAGTGAACCCGGCTATGGCTACACCTTC. Encoded protein: CATSEPGYGYTF.